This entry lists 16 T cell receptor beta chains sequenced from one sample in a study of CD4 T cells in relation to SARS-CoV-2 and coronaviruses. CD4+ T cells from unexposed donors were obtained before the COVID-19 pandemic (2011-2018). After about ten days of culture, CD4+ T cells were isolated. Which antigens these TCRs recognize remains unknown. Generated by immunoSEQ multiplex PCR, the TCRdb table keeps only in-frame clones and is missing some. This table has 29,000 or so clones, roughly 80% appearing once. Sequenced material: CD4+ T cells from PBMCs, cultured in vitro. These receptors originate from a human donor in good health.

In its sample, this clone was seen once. This chain's CDR3 is CASSSDRVRGTEAFF. CDR3 nucleotide sequence: TGCGCCAGCAGCTCGGACAGGGTGAGGGGCACTGAAGCTTTCTTT. The chain combines TRBV5-1 with TRBJ1-1; 8 bases map to TRBD1. This CDR3 has 15 residues. Germline V gene sequence: CDR1 SGHRS, CDR2 YFSETQ. The V gene end was trimmed by 3 bases and the J gene end by 4 bases; junction bases not matched to a gene: 8.

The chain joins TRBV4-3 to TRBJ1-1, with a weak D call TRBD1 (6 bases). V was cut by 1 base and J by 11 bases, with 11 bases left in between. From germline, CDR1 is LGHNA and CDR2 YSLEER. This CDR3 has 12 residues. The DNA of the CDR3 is TGCGCCAGCAGCCAAGGGGCAGGGGAGGCTTTCTTT. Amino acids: CASSQGAGEAFF.

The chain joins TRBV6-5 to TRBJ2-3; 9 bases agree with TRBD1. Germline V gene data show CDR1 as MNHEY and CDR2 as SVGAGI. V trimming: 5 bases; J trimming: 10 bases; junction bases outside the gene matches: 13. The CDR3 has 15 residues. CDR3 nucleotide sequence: TGTGCCAGCAGTCCACCGGGACAGGGAGATTCTGCGCAGTATTTT. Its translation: CASSPPGQGDSAQYF.

The CDR3 loop reads CASSYLGGYTF. CDR3 bases: TGTGCCAGCAGTTATCTGGGGGGCTACACCTTC. J is TRBJ1-2 and V is TRBV6-2 or TRBV6-3; no clear D gene. The CDR3 loop spans 11 amino acids. CDR1 MNHEY and CDR2 SVGEGT come from the germline V gene. V lost 3 bases and J 8 bases, leaving 7 bases between the germline ends.

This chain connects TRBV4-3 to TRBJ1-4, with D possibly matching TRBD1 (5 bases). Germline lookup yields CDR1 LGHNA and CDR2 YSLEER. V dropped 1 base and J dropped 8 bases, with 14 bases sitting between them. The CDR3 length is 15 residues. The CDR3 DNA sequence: TGCGCCAGCAGCCAAGCGGAAGGGAGGGGCGAAAAACTGTTTTTT. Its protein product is CASSQAEGRGEKLFF.

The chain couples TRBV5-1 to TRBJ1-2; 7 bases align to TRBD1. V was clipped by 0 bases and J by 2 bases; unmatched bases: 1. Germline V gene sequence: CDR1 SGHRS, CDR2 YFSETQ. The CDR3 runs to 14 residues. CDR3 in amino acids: CASSLEGQNYGYTF. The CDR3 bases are TGCGCCAGCAGCTTGGAGGGACAGAACTATGGCTACACCTTC.

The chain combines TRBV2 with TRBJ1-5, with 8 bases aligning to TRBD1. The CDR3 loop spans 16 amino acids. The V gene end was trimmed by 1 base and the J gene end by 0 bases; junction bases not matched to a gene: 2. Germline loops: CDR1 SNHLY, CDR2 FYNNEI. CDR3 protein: CASSEGTGNSNQPQHF. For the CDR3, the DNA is TGTGCCAGCAGTGAAGGGACAGGGAATAGCAATCAGCCCCAGCATTTT.

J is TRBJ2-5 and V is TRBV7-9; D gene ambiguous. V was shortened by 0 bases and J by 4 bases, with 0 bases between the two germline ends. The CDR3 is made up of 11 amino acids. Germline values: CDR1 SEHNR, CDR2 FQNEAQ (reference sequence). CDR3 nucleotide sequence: TGTGCCAGCAGCTTAGCAGAGACCCAGTACTTC. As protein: CASSLAETQYF.

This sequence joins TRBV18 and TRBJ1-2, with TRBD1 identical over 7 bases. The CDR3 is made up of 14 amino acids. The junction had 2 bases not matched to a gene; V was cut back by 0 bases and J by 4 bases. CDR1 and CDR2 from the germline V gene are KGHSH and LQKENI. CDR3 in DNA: TGTGCCAGCTCACCACCCGGACAGGCCTATGGCTACACCTTC. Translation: CASSPPGQAYGYTF.

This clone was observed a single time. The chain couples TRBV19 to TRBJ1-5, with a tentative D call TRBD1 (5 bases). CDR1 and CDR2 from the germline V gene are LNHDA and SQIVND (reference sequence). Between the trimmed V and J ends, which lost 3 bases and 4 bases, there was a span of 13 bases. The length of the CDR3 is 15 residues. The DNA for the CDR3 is TGTGCCAGTAGTATCCGACAGAAATCTAATCAGCCCCAGCATTTT. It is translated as CASSIRQKSNQPQHF. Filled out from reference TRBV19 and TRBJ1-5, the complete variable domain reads DGGITQSPKYLFRKEGQNVTLSCEQNLNHDAMYWYRQDPGQGLRLIYYSQIVNDFQKGDIAEGYSVSREKKESFPLTVTSAQKNPTAFYLCASSIRQKSNQPQHFGDGTRLSIL.

The CDR3 is CATSDYNYRDRGFYEQYF. The DNA of the CDR3 is TGTGCCACCAGTGATTACAATTACCGGGACAGGGGATTCTACGAGCAGTACTTC. This sequence joins TRBV24-1 and TRBJ2-7, with 10 bases identical to TRBD1. The CDR3 is 18 amino acids. Germline assignment: CDR1 KGHDR and CDR2 SFDVKD. J lost 3 bases, V lost 2 bases, and 12 bases had no gene match.

The CDR3 DNA sequence: TGTGCCAGCAGTAGCGGGAGGAGCACAGATACGCAGTATTTT. Translation: CASSSGRSTDTQYF. V usage is TRBV2 and J usage is TRBJ2-3, with 9 bases that match TRBD2. This CDR3 is 14 amino acids long. J was trimmed by 0 bases and V by 5 bases; bases with no gene match: 0. CDR1 is SNHLY, CDR2 FYNNEI, per germline.

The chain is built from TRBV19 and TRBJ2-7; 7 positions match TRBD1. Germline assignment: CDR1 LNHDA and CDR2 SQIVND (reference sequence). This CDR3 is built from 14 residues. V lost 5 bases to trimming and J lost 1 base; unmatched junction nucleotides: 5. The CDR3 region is CASSPRGTSYEQYF. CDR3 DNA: TGTGCCAGTAGTCCCAGGGGGACATCCTACGAGCAGTACTTC.

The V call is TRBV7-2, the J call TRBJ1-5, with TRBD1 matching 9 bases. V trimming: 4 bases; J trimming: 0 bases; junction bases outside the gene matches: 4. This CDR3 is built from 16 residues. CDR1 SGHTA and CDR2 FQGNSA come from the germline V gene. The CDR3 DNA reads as TGTGCCAGCAGCTGGACAGGGGATTATAGCAATCAGCCCCAGCATTTT. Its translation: CASSWTGDYSNQPQHF.

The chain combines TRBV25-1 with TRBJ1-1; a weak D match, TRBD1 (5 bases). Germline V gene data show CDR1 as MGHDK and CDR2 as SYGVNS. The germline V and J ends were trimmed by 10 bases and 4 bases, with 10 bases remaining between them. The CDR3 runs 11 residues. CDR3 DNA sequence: TGTGCCACTACAGGTTTCACTGAAGCTTTCTTT. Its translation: CATTGFTEAFF.

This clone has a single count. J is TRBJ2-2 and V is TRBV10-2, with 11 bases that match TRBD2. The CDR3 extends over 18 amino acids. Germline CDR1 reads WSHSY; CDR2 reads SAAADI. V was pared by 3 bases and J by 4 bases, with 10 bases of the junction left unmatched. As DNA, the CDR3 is TGCGCCAGCAGTGACGTGGGTTATCTAGCGGGGGGCACCGGGGAGCTGTTTTTT. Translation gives CASSDVGYLAGGTGELFF.